The 15 T cell receptor beta chains below come from one sample, sequenced in a study of blood T cell repertoires in COVID-19. Sequencing was performed with immunoSEQ multiplex PCR; in TCRdb, only in-frame clones are kept and a portion is missing. Seen here are around 64,000 clones, roughly 88% observed once, and the top ten hold 1.5% to 2%. Sequencing was done on a sample of peripheral blood. The receptors come from a man aged 25-45 years with acute or convalescent COVID-19.

The chain uses TRBV5-1 and TRBJ1-6; maybe TRBD1 (6 bases). The V gene's germline CDR1 is SGHRS and CDR2 YFSETQ. V was shortened by 0 bases and J by 5 bases, with 15 bases between the two germline ends. The CDR3 is 17 amino acids. CDR3 nucleotide sequence: TGCGCCAGCAGCTTGGGGGGGGGCGCGACTAATAATTCACCCCTCCACTTT. Translating gives CASSLGGGATNNSPLHF.

The chain uses TRBV6-1 and TRBJ1-5, with 10 nucleotides matching TRBD1. J gave up 2 bases and V 4 bases, and 5 bases lay outside the gene matches. The CDR3 contains 16 residues. CDR1 is MNHNS, CDR2 SASEGT, per germline. The CDR3 sequence: CASSGPGTGGNQPQHF. CDR3 in DNA: TGTGCCAGCAGTGGACCCGGGACAGGGGGCAATCAGCCCCAGCATTTT.

The rearrangement uses TRBV11-2 and TRBJ2-3; D perhaps matches TRBD2 (6 bases). V was cut by 5 bases and J by 1 base, with 16 bases left in between. The CDR3 contains 16 residues. CDR1 and CDR2 from the germline V gene are SGHAT and FQNNGV. The CDR3 DNA is TGTGCCAGCAGCCGGGACGGACCGGGGGGCACAGATACGCAGTATTTT. This encodes CASSRDGPGGTDTQYF.

J is TRBJ1-6 and V is TRBV2, with TRBD1 as a possible D gene (6 bases). Germline assignment: CDR1 SNHLY and CDR2 FYNNEI. Trimming left V 1 base short and J 9 bases short, with 16 bases between. There are 16 residues in the CDR3. Written as DNA, the CDR3 is TGTGCCAGCAGTGAAGGGTTAGGGGGGGCTCGTTCACCCCTCCACTTT. This sequence encodes CASSEGLGGARSPLHF.

The rearrangement links TRBV7-8 to TRBJ2-1, with a weak D call TRBD2 (6 bases). Per the germline V gene, CDR1 is SGHVS and CDR2 is FQNEAQ. V gave up 8 bases and J gave up 4 bases, with 18 bases separating them. This CDR3 comprises 15 residues. For the CDR3, the DNA is TGTGCCAGCGGCCCAACGGGAGTGGCTTACAATGAGCAGTTCTTC. Amino acid sequence: CASGPTGVAYNEQFF.

This rearrangement joins TRBV4-1 to TRBJ2-2; 7 bases map to TRBD1. Germline V gives CDR1 MGHRA, CDR2 YSYEKL. V lost 4 bases and J lost 6; bases outside the gene matches: 5. The CDR3 spans 14 residues. CDR3 nucleotides: TGCGCCAGCAGCCTTACAGGGGTCCCCGGGGAGCTGTTTTTT. This encodes CASSLTGVPGELFF.

This clone was counted once. The chain couples TRBV5-1 to TRBJ2-3; 9 bases fit TRBD1. The CDR3 is made up of 15 amino acids. Germline loops: CDR1 SGHRS, CDR2 YFSETQ. Losses at the gene ends were 3 bases for V and 1 base for J; bases not matched to a gene: 3. CDR3 in amino acids: CASSSRTGGTDTQYF. The CDR3 bases are TGCGCCAGCAGCTCGCGGACAGGGGGCACAGATACGCAGTATTTT.

The rearrangement links TRBV10-3 to TRBJ2-7; 7 positions match TRBD2. Germline V gene sequence: CDR1 ENHRY, CDR2 SYGVKD. The CDR3 is 17 amino acids. Trimming removed 6 bases from V and 5 bases from J; junction bases left unmatched: 19. This CDR3 is CAIRSQLAGVDSDEQYF. As DNA, the CDR3 is TGTGCCATCAGGAGCCAATTGGCGGGAGTAGATTCGGACGAGCAGTACTTC.

This chain uses TRBV9 with TRBJ2-1; D might be TRBD2 (6 bases). Trimming removed 4 bases at V and 9 bases at J, with 26 bases between. The germline V gene has CDR1 SGDLS and CDR2 YYNGEE. The CDR3 has 17 amino acids. The CDR3 protein is CASSSPDGGATLGEQFF. The CDR3 DNA reads TGTGCCAGCAGCTCCCCGGATGGAGGGGCAACTCTAGGTGAGCAGTTCTTC. Supplemented by reference TRBV9 and TRBJ2-1, the full variable domain reads DSGVTQTPKHLITATGQRVTLRCSPRSGDLSVYWYQQSLDQGLQFLIQYYNGEERAKGNILERFSAQQFPDLHSELNLSSLELGDSALYFCASSSPDGGATLGEQFFGPGTRLTVL.

V is TRBV10-1 and J is TRBJ2-3; TRBD2 matches 11 bases. The CDR3 contains 13 residues. The V gene's germline CDR1 is WNHNN and CDR2 SYGVQD (reference sequence). J was trimmed by 5 bases and V by 8 bases; bases with no gene match: 3. The CDR3: CASSLAGGDTQYF. The CDR3 coding sequence is TGCGCCAGCTCCCTAGCGGGGGGAGATACGCAGTATTTT.

The chain has TRBV6-5 and TRBJ1-3; TRBD1 matches at 9 bases. Losses at the gene ends were 7 bases for V and 0 bases for J; bases not matched to a gene: 4. CDR1 and CDR2 from the germline V gene are MNHEY and SVGAGI. CDR3 size: 15 residues. In DNA form, the CDR3 reads TGTGCCAGCACCAGGACAGGGGTCTCTGGAAACACCATATATTTT. This sequence encodes CASTRTGVSGNTIYF.

This clone was seen only once. V is TRBV6-6 and J is TRBJ2-2, with D possibly matching TRBD2 (7 bases). V dropped 2 bases and J dropped 5 bases, with 15 bases sitting between them. Germline loops: CDR1 MNHNY, CDR2 SVGAGI (reference sequence). CDR3 size: 16 residues. The CDR3 reads CASSYMGGPWTGELFF. The CDR3 nucleotides read TGTGCCAGCAGTTACATGGGGGGGCCGTGGACCGGGGAGCTGTTTTTT.

This chain uses TRBV11-1 with TRBJ1-2; 8 positions agree with TRBD1. Germline assignment: CDR1 SGHAT and CDR2 FQDESV (reference sequence). The length of the CDR3 is 14 residues. The J segment lost 6 bases and the V segment lost 3 bases, leaving 6 bases of the junction unmatched. CDR3 region: CASSFDRTGNGYTF. The CDR3 DNA sequence: TGTGCCAGCAGCTTCGATAGGACAGGGAATGGCTACACCTTC.

The CDR3 here is CASSLDAWSNTNTEAFF. CDR3 DNA sequence: TGTGCCAGCAGCTTAGACGCTTGGTCAAATACTAACACTGAAGCTTTCTTT. The rearrangement uses TRBV7-2 and TRBJ1-1; D ambiguous. V gave up 1 base and J gave up 2 bases, with 17 bases separating them. The CDR3 is made up of 17 amino acids. The germline V gene encodes CDR1 SGHTA and CDR2 FQGNSA.

The V call is TRBV4-2, the J call TRBJ1-2; D uncertain. Per germline, CDR1 LGHNA and CDR2 YNFKEQ. The V end was cut by 1 base, the J end by 0 bases, with 15 bases between. The CDR3 is made up of 17 amino acids. The CDR3 nucleotides are TGTGCCAGCAGCCAAGTGGCCCGCAGGTCCGCTAACTATGGCTACACCTTC. This encodes CASSQVARRSANYGYTF.